Here is one T cell receptor (beta chain) with its context. What it binds is unknown. The sample comes from a study of shared clonotypes between healthy human individuals. General study points: For naive CD4 cells, around 5.1% of clonotypes were shared across a handful of donors. Sequencing depth was predicted to influence how clonotypes are shared among donors.

This CDR3 region has 15 residues. V gave up 6 bases and J gave up 1 base, with 16 bases separating them. CDR1 is SGHTA, CDR2 FQGNSA, per germline. Investigators spread the genomic DNA of each subset evenly over several immunoSEQ plates. Profiling relied on immunoSEQ multiplex PCR, and the TCRdb table lists in-frame clones only, not all of them. The table lists 780,000 or so clones, just under 75% of them singletons. V and J are TRBV7-2 and TRBJ2-7; D is uncertain. The source material was memory CD4+ T cells sorted from blood. Regarding subset: CD45RA-negative fraction. The receptor comes from a woman aged 25-40 years in good health. Here the CDR3 reads CASRKEASRSYEQYF. The CDR3 coding sequence is TGTGCCAGCAGGAAAGAGGCCTCCCGTTCCTACGAGCAGTACTTC.